This entry concerns a single T cell receptor (beta chain). Its antigen is currently unknown. CD8 cells regarded as naive lacked CD45RO, were positively chosen for CCR7, and omitted terminally differentiated effector memory CD45RA+ cells. Generated by immunoSEQ multiplex PCR, the TCRdb table keeps only in-frame clones and is missing some. Of around 1,900,000 clones listed, around 95% are singletons. The sample originates from a study of shared clonotypes between healthy human individuals. On the study more broadly: Plates per donor: three CD4 naive, three CD4 memory, two CD8 naive, one CD8 memory. Study conclusions and caveats: It was the few donors that limited the genetic and exposure-history diversity represented. Researchers found naive subsets generally carried larger estimated richness than memory subsets. Rarefaction analysis demonstrated incomplete sorted-subset sequencing notwithstanding large depth.

The CDR3 length is 12 residues. Germline V CDR1 and CDR2: SQVTM, ANQGSEA. Losses at the gene ends were 5 bases for V and 3 bases for J; bases not matched to a gene: 1. This rearrangement joins TRBV29-1 to TRBJ2-7; 10 bases are a match to TRBD1. The sample was naive CD8+ T cells from PBMCs. This TCR came from a man between 18 and 29 years old in good health. Some clones in this sample may be carry-over from other donors' samples. CDR3 in amino acids: CSVRTGGYEQYF. CDR3 nucleotides: TGCAGCGTTCGGACAGGGGGCTACGAGCAGTACTTC.